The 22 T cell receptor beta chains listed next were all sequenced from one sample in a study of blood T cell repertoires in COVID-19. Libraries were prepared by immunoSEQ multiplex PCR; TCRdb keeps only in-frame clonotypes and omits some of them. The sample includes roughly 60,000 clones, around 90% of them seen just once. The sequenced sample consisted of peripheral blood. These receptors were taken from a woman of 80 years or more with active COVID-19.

The CDR3 is CSAFLAGDPDTQYF. DNA for the CDR3: TGCAGCGCCTTTTTAGCGGGAGATCCAGATACGCAGTATTTT. The chain combines TRBV29-1 with TRBJ2-3; TRBD2 agrees at 9 bases. CDR1 and CDR2 (germline): SQVTM, ANQGSEA. Trimming cost V 7 bases and J 4 bases; bases outside gene matches: 9. The CDR3 has 14 amino acids.

The CDR3 DNA reads TGTGCCAGCAGCTTTAAGACTAGCGGGCCATACAATGAGCAGTTCTTC. Translation: CASSFKTSGPYNEQFF. The V call is TRBV11-2, the J call TRBJ2-1, with 10 bases fitting TRBD2. This CDR3 has 16 amino acids. CDR1 is SGHAT, CDR2 FQNNGV, per germline. V trimming: 3 bases; J trimming: 4 bases; junction bases outside the gene matches: 6.

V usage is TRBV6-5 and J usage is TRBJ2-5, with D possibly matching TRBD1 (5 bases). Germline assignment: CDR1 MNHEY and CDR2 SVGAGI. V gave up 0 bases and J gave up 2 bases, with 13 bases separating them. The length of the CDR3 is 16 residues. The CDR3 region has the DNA TGTGCCAGCAGTTACTCTCGTACAGGTCCGCAAGAGACCCAGTACTTC. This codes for CASSYSRTGPQETQYF.

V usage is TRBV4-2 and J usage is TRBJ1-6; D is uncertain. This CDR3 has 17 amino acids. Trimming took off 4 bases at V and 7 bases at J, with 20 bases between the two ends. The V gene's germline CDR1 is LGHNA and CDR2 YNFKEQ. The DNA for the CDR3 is TGTGCCAGCAGCCGTCGACCCGAGGGCCAGACCAATTCACCCCTCCACTTT. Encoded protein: CASSRRPEGQTNSPLHF.

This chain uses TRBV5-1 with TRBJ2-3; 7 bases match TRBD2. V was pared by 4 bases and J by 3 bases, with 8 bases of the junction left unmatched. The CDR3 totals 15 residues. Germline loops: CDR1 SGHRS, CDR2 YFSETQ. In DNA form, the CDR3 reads TGCGCCAGCAGCCCCCGTCAGGGAGGGACAGATACGCAGTATTTT. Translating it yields CASSPRQGGTDTQYF.

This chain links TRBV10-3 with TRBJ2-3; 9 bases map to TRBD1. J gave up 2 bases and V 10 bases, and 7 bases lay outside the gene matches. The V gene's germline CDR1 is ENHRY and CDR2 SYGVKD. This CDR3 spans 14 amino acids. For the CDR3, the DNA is TGTGCCACGCGGGACAGGGTCGACACAGATACGCAGTATTTT. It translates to CATRDRVDTDTQYF.

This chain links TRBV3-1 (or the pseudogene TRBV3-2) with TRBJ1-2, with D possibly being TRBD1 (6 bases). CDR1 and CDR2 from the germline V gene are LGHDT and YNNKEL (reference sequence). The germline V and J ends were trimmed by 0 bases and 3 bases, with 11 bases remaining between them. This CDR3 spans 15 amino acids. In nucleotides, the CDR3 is TGTGCCAGCAGCCAAGAGGCAGGGGATTACTATGGCTACACCTTC. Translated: CASSQEAGDYYGYTF.

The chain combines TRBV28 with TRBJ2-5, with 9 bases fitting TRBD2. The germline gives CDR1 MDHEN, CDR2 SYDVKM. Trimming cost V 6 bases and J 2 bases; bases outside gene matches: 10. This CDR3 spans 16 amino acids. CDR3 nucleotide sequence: TGTGCCAGCAGCATGACTAGCGGAGGGCTTCAAGAGACCCAGTACTTC. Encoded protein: CASSMTSGGLQETQYF.

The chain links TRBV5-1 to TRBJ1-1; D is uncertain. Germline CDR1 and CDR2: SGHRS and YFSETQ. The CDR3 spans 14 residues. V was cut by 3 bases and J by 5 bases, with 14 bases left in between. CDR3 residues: CASSSPPERTEAFF. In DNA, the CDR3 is TGCGCCAGCAGCTCCCCCCCTGAGAGGACTGAAGCTTTCTTT.

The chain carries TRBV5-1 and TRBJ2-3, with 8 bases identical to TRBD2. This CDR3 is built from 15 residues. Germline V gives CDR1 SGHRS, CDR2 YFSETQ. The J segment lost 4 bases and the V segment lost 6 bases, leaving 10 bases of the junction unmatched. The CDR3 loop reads CASMVSGRGSDTQYF. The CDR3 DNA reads TGCGCCAGCATGGTCAGCGGGAGAGGGTCAGATACGCAGTATTTT.

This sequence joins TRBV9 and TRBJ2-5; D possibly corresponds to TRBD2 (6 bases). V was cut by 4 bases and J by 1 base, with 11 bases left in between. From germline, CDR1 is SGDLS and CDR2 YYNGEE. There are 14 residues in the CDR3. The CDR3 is CASSPRTTQETQYF. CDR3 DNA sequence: TGTGCCAGCAGCCCCCGGACTACCCAAGAGACCCAGTACTTC.

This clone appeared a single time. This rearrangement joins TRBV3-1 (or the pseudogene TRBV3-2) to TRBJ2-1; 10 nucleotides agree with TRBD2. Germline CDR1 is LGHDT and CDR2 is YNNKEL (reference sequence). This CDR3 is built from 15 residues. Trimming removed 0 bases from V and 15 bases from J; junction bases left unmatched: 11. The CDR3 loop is CASSQDLASGGPSFF. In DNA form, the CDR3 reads TGTGCCAGCAGCCAAGATCTCGCTAGCGGGGGCCCCTCGTTCTTC.

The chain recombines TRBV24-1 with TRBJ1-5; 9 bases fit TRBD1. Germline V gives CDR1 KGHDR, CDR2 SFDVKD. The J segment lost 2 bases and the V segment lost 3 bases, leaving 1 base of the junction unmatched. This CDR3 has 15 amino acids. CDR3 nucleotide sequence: TGTGCCACCAGTGATCGACAGGGGGGCAATCAGCCCCAGCATTTT. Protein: CATSDRQGGNQPQHF.

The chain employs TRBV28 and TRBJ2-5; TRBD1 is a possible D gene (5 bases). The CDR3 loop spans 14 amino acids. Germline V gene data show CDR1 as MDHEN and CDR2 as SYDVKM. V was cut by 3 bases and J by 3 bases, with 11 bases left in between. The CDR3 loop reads CASSLQGLKETQYF. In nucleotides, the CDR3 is TGTGCCAGCAGTTTGCAGGGTCTAAAAGAGACCCAGTACTTC.

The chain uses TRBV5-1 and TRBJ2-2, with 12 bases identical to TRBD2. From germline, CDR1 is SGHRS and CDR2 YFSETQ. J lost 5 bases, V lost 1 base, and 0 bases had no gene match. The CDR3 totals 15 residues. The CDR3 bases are TGCGCCAGCAGCTTGCTAGCGGGAGGGACCGGGGAGCTGTTTTTT. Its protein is CASSLLAGGTGELFF.

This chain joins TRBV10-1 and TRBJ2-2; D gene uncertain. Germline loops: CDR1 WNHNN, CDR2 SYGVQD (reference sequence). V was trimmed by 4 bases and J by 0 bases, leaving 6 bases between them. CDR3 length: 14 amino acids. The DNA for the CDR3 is TGCGCCAGCAGTGCCAGGTCGAACACCGGGGAGCTGTTTTTT. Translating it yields CASSARSNTGELFF.

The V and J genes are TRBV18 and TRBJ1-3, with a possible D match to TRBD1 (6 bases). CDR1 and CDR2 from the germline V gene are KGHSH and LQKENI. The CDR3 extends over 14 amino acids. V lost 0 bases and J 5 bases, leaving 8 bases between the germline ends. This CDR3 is CASSPPWDRNTIYF. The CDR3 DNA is TGTGCCAGCTCACCACCCTGGGACAGAAACACCATATATTTT.

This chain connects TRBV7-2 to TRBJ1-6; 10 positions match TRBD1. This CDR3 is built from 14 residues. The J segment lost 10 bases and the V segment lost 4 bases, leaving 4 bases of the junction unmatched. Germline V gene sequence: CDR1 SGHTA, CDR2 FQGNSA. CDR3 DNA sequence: TGTGCCAGCAGCTACGGACAGGGGGGCTCACCCCTCCACTTT. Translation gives CASSYGQGGSPLHF. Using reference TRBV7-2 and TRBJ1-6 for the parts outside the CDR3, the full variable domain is GAGVSQSPSNKVTEKGKDVELRCDPISGHTALYWYRQSLGQGLEFLIYFQGNSAPDKSGLPSDRFSAERTGGSVSTLTIQRTQQEDSAVYLCASSYGQGGSPLHFGNGTRLTVT.

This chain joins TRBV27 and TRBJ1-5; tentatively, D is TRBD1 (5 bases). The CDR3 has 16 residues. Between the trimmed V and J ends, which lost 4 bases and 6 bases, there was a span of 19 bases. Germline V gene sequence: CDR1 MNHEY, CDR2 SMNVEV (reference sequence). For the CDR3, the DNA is TGTGCCAGCAGTTCCGGTTCGAGGGGAGGAGGTCAGCCCCAGCATTTT. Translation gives CASSSGSRGGGQPQHF.

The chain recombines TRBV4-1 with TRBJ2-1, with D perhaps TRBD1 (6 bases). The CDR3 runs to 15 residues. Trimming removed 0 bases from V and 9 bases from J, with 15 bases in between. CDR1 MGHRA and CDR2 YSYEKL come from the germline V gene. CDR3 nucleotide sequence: TGCGCCAGCAGCCAAGAGACCCTGGGGGCGGGTGAGCAGTTCTTC. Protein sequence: CASSQETLGAGEQFF.

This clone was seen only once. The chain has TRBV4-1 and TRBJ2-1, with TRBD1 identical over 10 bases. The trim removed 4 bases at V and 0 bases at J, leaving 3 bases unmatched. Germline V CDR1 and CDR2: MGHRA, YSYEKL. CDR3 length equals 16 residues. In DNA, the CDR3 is TGCGCCAGCAGCCGCGGACAGGGGGACTCCTACAATGAGCAGTTCTTC. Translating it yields CASSRGQGDSYNEQFF.

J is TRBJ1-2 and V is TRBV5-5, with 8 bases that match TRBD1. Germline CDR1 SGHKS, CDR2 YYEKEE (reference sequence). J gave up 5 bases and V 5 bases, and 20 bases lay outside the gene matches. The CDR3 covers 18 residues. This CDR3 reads CASRGTGGPELFIYGYTF. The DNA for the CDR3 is TGTGCCAGCAGAGGTACAGGGGGACCCGAACTGTTTATTTATGGCTACACCTTC.